The 22 T cell receptor beta chains below all came from one sample that was sequenced in a study of shared clonotypes between healthy human individuals. Sequencing was performed with immunoSEQ multiplex PCR; in TCRdb, only in-frame clones are kept and a portion is missing. The sample contains about 100,000 clones, roughly 66% of which appear only once. Sequencing input: memory CD8+ T cells sorted from blood. As to subset: CD45RO+ cells pooled with CCR7-negative TemRA cells. All receptors derive from a woman in her 30s in good health.

The rearrangement uses TRBV6-4 and TRBJ2-1; a possible D gene is TRBD1 (5 bases). From germline, CDR1 is MRHNA and CDR2 SNTAGT. Trimming took off 3 bases at V and 0 bases at J, with 15 bases between the two ends. This CDR3 is built from 17 residues. CDR3 sequence: CASSDPDSASSYNEQFF. DNA of the CDR3: TGTGCCAGCAGTGATCCCGACAGCGCAAGCTCCTACAATGAGCAGTTCTTC.

This clone has more than one count but fewer than ten. The rearrangement links TRBV29-1 to TRBJ2-5; D ambiguous. The end of the DNA fits TRBJ2-7 better, so the J call may be wrong. The CDR3 loop spans 12 amino acids. Germline CDR1 reads SQVTM; CDR2 reads ANQGSEA. In DNA, the CDR3 is TGCAGCGCTTTGGGTTGGTCCTACGAGCAGTACTTC. It specifies CSALGWSYEQYF.

This sequence joins TRBV4-1 and TRBJ2-6, with no clear D. The CDR3 contains 20 residues. V was cut by 0 bases and J by 0 bases, with 18 bases left in between. Germline V lookup: CDR1 MGHRA, CDR2 YSYEKL. The CDR3 protein is CASSQDKGPTVSSGANVLTF. The CDR3 DNA reads TGCGCCAGCAGCCAAGATAAGGGCCCCACCGTAAGCTCTGGGGCCAACGTCCTGACTTTC.

The V call is TRBV5-6, the J call TRBJ2-2, with 8 bases that match TRBD2. The CDR3 is made up of 16 amino acids. After removal of 4 bases from V and 5 bases from J, the junction contained 10 bases not matched to a gene. From germline, CDR1 is SGHDT and CDR2 YYEEEE. In nucleotides, the CDR3 is TGTGCCAGCAGCCTGCCCCAGCGGGAGTATACCGGGGAGCTGTTTTTT. Amino acids: CASSLPQREYTGELFF.

This rearrangement joins TRBV13 to TRBJ2-1; D remains ambiguous. Per germline, CDR1 PRHDT and CDR2 FYEKMQ (reference sequence). The CDR3 loop spans 15 amino acids. Between the trimmed V and J ends, which lost 5 bases and 8 bases, there was a span of 19 bases. CDR3 DNA: TGTGCCAGCAGCCCCGCGTCCGGTTTTGTCTATGAGCAGTTCTTC. Residues: CASSPASGFVYEQFF.

This chain uses TRBV25-1 with TRBJ2-7; 8 positions agree with TRBD1. V was clipped by 2 bases and J by 5 bases; unmatched bases: 17. The CDR3 has 18 amino acids. The germline CDR1 and CDR2 sequences are MGHDK and SYGVNS. The CDR3 DNA sequence: TGTGCCAGCAGTGAAATGGGGGTTGAGGTGACAGGGGAGGACGAGCAGTACTTC. This encodes CASSEMGVEVTGEDEQYF.

V gene TRBV7-9 combines with J gene TRBJ2-7; 9 bases are a match to TRBD1. This CDR3 contains 16 residues. Losses at the gene ends were 6 bases for V and 0 bases for J; bases not matched to a gene: 9. CDR1 is SEHNR and CDR2 is FQNEAQ in the germline V gene (reference sequence). The CDR3 spells CASSSGTGLSSYEQYF. Written as DNA, the CDR3 is TGTGCCAGCAGTTCCGGGACAGGGCTCAGCTCCTACGAGCAGTACTTC.

The chain combines TRBV18 with TRBJ2-5; TRBD2 might be the D (6 bases). CDR1 and CDR2 from the germline V gene are KGHSH and LQKENI. V gave up 4 bases and J gave up 5 bases, with 11 bases separating them. The CDR3 runs 13 residues. The CDR3 protein is CASSRLVGETQYF. CDR3 bases: TGTGCCAGCTCACGACTAGTTGGGGAGACCCAGTACTTC.

This clone has ten or more counts. The J gene is TRBJ1-3, the V gene TRBV28, with D uncertain. Germline V gene data show CDR1 as MDHEN and CDR2 as SYDVKM. The ends were cut back, 7 bases at V and 1 base at J, with 17 bases in the middle. This CDR3 contains 16 residues. In DNA, the CDR3 is TGTGCCAGCAAGAGCGCAGCGATGGGGTCTGGAAACACCATATATTTT. Amino acids: CASKSAAMGSGNTIYF.

This chain connects TRBV19 to TRBJ1-1, with 10 bases that match TRBD1. V shed 5 bases, J shed 3 bases, and the junction held 3 bases outside the gene matches. The CDR3 spans 14 residues. Germline V gives CDR1 LNHDA, CDR2 SQIVND (reference sequence). CDR3 loop: CASSLDRGHTEAFF. The CDR3 DNA reads as TGTGCCAGTAGTCTTGACAGGGGGCACACTGAAGCTTTCTTT.

This chain joins TRBV27 and TRBJ2-1; no clear D gene. Germline CDR1 and CDR2: MNHEY and SMNVEV (reference sequence). The germline V and J ends were trimmed by 1 base and 0 bases, with 7 bases remaining between them. The CDR3 length is 15 residues. CDR3: CASSLLGISYNEQFF. CDR3 sequence (DNA): TGTGCCAGCAGTTTATTGGGGATCTCCTACAATGAGCAGTTCTTC.

The chain is built from TRBV7-8 and TRBJ2-1, with a weak D call TRBD2 (5 bases). CDR3 length: 15 amino acids. Trimming removed 0 bases at V and 10 bases at J, with 16 bases between. Germline V gene sequence: CDR1 SGHVS, CDR2 FQNEAQ. CDR3 coding DNA: TGTGCCAGCAGCTTAGCGCGGGCTGCCAGAGGGGAGCAGTTCTTC. Protein product: CASSLARAARGEQFF.

J is TRBJ1-1 and V is TRBV28; D uncertain. The CDR3 is 16 residues long. V was trimmed by 6 bases and J by 0 bases, leaving 17 bases between them. The germline V gene has CDR1 MDHEN and CDR2 SYDVKM. In DNA form, the CDR3 reads TGTGCCAGCAGCCGAACCACGGACGGACTGAACACTGAAGCTTTCTTT. Protein: CASSRTTDGLNTEAFF.

Details on this clone: The sample carries other DNA sequences with the same CDR3. V usage is TRBV9 and J usage is TRBJ2-3, with D possibly matching TRBD1 (7 bases). With 4 bases removed from V and 4 bases from J, the gap between germline ends came to 13 bases. This CDR3 is built from 14 residues. Germline-derived CDR1 and CDR2 are SGDLS and YYNGEE. The CDR3 sequence is CASSFGGGSDTQYF. The CDR3 nucleotides read TGTGCCAGCAGCTTCGGAGGGGGCTCAGATACGCAGTATTTT.

A single count supports this clone. The chain combines TRBV7-9 with TRBJ1-1, with 10 bases aligning to TRBD1. The germline V gene has CDR1 SEHNR and CDR2 FQNEAQ (reference sequence). V lost 4 bases and J lost 4; bases outside the gene matches: 3. The CDR3 runs to 14 residues. Here the CDR3 DNA reads TGTGCCAGCAGCTCACGGACAGGGGGCACTGAAGCTTTCTTT. It codes for CASSSRTGGTEAFF. The whole variable domain, filled in from reference TRBV7-9 and TRBJ1-1, reads DTGVSQNPRHKITKRGQNVTFRCDPISEHNRLYWYRQTLGQGPEFLTYFQNEAQLEKSRLLSDRFSAERPKGSFSTLEIQRTEQGDSAMYLCASSSRTGGTEAFFGQGTRLTVV.

Within the sample, this clone is large. The chain recombines TRBV19 with TRBJ2-3, with D possibly TRBD2 on 5 matching bases. This CDR3 spans 18 amino acids. Germline CDR1 is LNHDA and CDR2 is SQIVND (reference sequence). V lost 4 bases to trimming and J lost 4 bases, with 24 bases between them. In DNA, the CDR3 is TGTGCCAGTAGTAGCCCTGGAGAACTAGAGATCGACGCAGATACGCAGTATTTT. Its translation is CASSSPGELEIDADTQYF.

The rearrangement links TRBV7-9 to TRBJ2-7, with 10 bases identical to TRBD2. CDR3 length equals 16 residues. CDR1 is SEHNR and CDR2 is FQNEAQ in the germline V gene (reference sequence). Germline trimming cut 1 base from V and 4 bases from J; bases unmatched to any gene: 7. The CDR3 sequence is CASSLVAPSGRYEQYF. CDR3 DNA sequence: TGTGCCAGCAGCTTAGTTGCGCCTAGCGGGAGATACGAGCAGTACTTC.

The chain carries TRBV6-1 and TRBJ2-3, with no clear D. V was pared by 4 bases and J by 2 bases, with 7 bases between. The germline V gene has CDR1 MNHNS and CDR2 SASEGT. The CDR3 covers 13 residues. The chain's CDR3 is CASSGALTDTQYF. In nucleotides, the CDR3 is TGTGCCAGCAGTGGGGCCCTCACAGATACGCAGTATTTT.

The genes are TRBV11-2 and TRBJ2-1; TRBD2 matches 8 bases. The trim removed 6 bases at V and 9 bases at J, leaving 7 bases unmatched. CDR1 and CDR2 from the germline V gene are SGHAT and FQNNGV. The CDR3 has 13 amino acids. This chain's CDR3 is CASSVTAGAEQFF. In DNA, the CDR3 is TGTGCCAGCAGTGTTACAGCGGGGGCTGAGCAGTTCTTC.

J is TRBJ2-7 and V is TRBV27, with 8 bases matching TRBD2. Losses at the gene ends were 3 bases for V and 2 bases for J; bases not matched to a gene: 12. Germline V CDR1 and CDR2: MNHEY, SMNVEV (reference sequence). This CDR3 has 17 amino acids. CDR3 loop: CASSFSGRAYPTYEQYF. The CDR3 nucleotides are TGTGCCAGCAGTTTTTCCGGGAGGGCCTATCCGACCTACGAGCAGTACTTC.

The rearrangement uses TRBV5-1 and TRBJ1-2; no definite D call. Germline V gene sequence: CDR1 SGHRS, CDR2 YFSETQ. This CDR3 spans 16 amino acids. Trimming shortened V by 2 bases and J by 6 bases, and 20 bases separated the two germline ends. As DNA, the CDR3 is TGCGCCAGCAGCTTTTCCGAGTCGGGGATATTAGATGGCTACACCTTC. This codes for CASSFSESGILDGYTF.

The chain uses TRBV9 and TRBJ2-3, with a tentative D call TRBD2 (6 bases). The V and J ends lost 2 bases and 9 bases respectively, with 16 bases between them. The germline V gene encodes CDR1 SGDLS and CDR2 YYNGEE. The CDR3 runs to 14 residues. In DNA, the CDR3 is TGTGCCAGCAGCGTTTCGGAGGGCCAGGCGACGCAGTATTTT. As protein: CASSVSEGQATQYF.